Listed below are T cell receptor beta chains from one sample, sequenced in a study of blood T cell repertoires in COVID-19. Data came from immunoSEQ multiplex PCR; TCRdb stores just in-frame clones and leaves some out. The table records 110,000 or so clones, around 90% of them present only once. Sequenced input: peripheral blood. The receptors come from a woman between 50 and 59 years old with acute or convalescent COVID-19. Both conserved end residues are part of each CDR3. D genes are given only for firm matches. A row's size may be missing; if present it is once, few, many or a size class.

v_call	cdr3_length	j_call	clone_size	d_call	cdr3_nt	cdr3_aa
TRBV6-2/TRBV6-3	12	TRBJ1-5	-	-	TGTGCCAGCAGCCTATTCAATCAGCCCCAGCATTTT	CASSLFNQPQHF
TRBV18	16	TRBJ1-1	-	-	TGTGCCAGCTCACCCTATCCCCTTTCCAGCGGCACTGAAGCTTTCTTT	CASSPYPLSSGTEAFF
TRBV10-3	13	TRBJ2-1	-	-	TGTGCCATCAAGGGGCTAGTTAGTGCTGAGCAGTTCTTC	CAIKGLVSAEQFF
TRBV5-4	16	TRBJ1-1	-	-	TGTGCCAGCAGCTTGGCCGGAGGGACGGTGAACACTGAAGCTTTCTTT	CASSLAGGTVNTEAFF
TRBV18	12	TRBJ1-6	few	-	TGTGCCAGCTCCCCGGGGAGCGCACCCCTCCACTTT	CASSPGSAPLHF
TRBV7-9	16	TRBJ2-1	-	TRBD2	TGTGCCAGCAGCTTACAGAGCGGGAGTAGACGCAATGAGCAGTTCTTC	CASSLQSGSRRNEQFF
TRBV27	14	TRBJ2-7	few	TRBD1	TGTGCCAGCAGTTTTGGACAGGGTACCTACGAGCAGTACTTC	CASSFGQGTYEQYF
TRBV28	18	TRBJ1-6	-	-	TGTGCCAGCAGTTTAAAATCAGGAGTGGGGGGAGGTAATTCACCCCTCCACTTT	CASSLKSGVGGGNSPLHF
TRBV24-1	13	TRBJ1-2	few	-	TGTGCCACCAGTGATCCCAATGAGGCAGGCTACACCTTC	CATSDPNEAGYTF
TRBV2	12	TRBJ2-7	once	-	TGTGCCAGCAGTTTAACAGGGAACGAGCAGTACTTC	CASSLTGNEQYF
TRBV30	15	TRBJ1-5	-	TRBD1	TGTGCCTGGAGTTGGGCTGGGACAGGGTATCAGCCCCAGCATTTT	CAWSWAGTGYQPQHF
TRBV5-4	15	TRBJ1-6	-	-	TGTGCCAGCAGCCGGGTTGGCATCTATAATTCACCCCTCCACTTT	CASSRVGIYNSPLHF
TRBV28	15	TRBJ2-6	few	-	TGTGCCAGCAGCCTAAGTAGCTCTGGGGCCAACGTCCTGACTTTC	CASSLSSSGANVLTF
TRBV12-3/TRBV12-4	13	TRBJ1-2	-	-	TGTGCCAGCAGTCTTCAGGGGTACTATGGCTACACCTTC	CASSLQGYYGYTF
TRBV18	13	TRBJ1-5	-	-	TGTGCCAGCTCACCTACAGCTCTCCAGCCCCAGCATTTT	CASSPTALQPQHF
TRBV19	15	TRBJ1-1	-	TRBD1	TGTGCCAGTAGTATCGTGTTCAGGGGGCACACTGAAGCTTTCTTT	CASSIVFRGHTEAFF
TRBV29-1	13	TRBJ2-1	-	TRBD1	TGCAGCGCTGGGACAGGGTGGGACAATGAGCAGTTCTTC	CSAGTGWDNEQFF
TRBV28	13	TRBJ1-6	-	TRBD1	TGTGCCAGCAGACAGGGGAATAATTCACCCCTCCACTTT	CASRQGNNSPLHF
TRBV28	16	TRBJ2-1	few	TRBD1	TGTGCCAGCAGTTTATATAGGACAGGGGGCTACAATGAGCAGTTCTTC	CASSLYRTGGYNEQFF
TRBV20-1	15	TRBJ1-2	-	TRBD1	TGCAGTGCTAGTCCTAGGGGGGACAGGGGTTATGGCTACACCTTC	CSASPRGDRGYGYTF
TRBV7-9	13	TRBJ1-2	-	-	TGTGCCAGCAGCTTCAGGGCGGGGTATGGCTACACCTTC	CASSFRAGYGYTF
TRBV25-1	14	TRBJ1-1	-	TRBD1	TGTGCCAGCACTAGTGGGACAGGGACAACTGAAGCTTTCTTT	CASTSGTGTTEAFF
TRBV7-9	13	TRBJ1-1	-	-	TGTGCCAGCAGCCCGAGAAGGGGCACTGAAGCTTTCTTT	CASSPRRGTEAFF